The 30 T cell receptor beta chains in this list originate from one sample, sequenced in a study of cytomegalovirus exposure and HLA in healthy donors (dated by TCRdb to between 2016 and 2019). The library relied on the immunoSEQ multiplex PCR assay. For the multiplex PCR, a mixture combining 60 forward primers for TCR Vbeta segments and 13 reverse primers for TCR Jbeta segments was used. TCRdb's version of the immuneACCESS table is confined to in-frame rearrangements and falls short of the full clone set. An unresolved V gene accounts for under half of the shortfall where checked; the remainder is of unknown origin. This sample holds about 150,000 clones; 60% to 85% were observed only once. The ten largest clones capture 4% to 4.5% of the sample. Sequencing input: PBMCs. The origin of the receptors is a woman in her 40s in good health and CMV-seronegative.

J is TRBJ2-5 and V is TRBV7-2; 8 nucleotides agree with TRBD1. Looked up from germline, CDR1 is SGHTA and CDR2 is FQGNSA. Trimming took 5 bases from V and 3 from J; bases not matched to a gene: 5. The CDR3 has 14 residues. For the CDR3, the DNA is TGTGCCAGCAGCCGTTACAGGGGGAAAGAGACCCAGTACTTC. Its protein product is CASSRYRGKETQYF.

This chain uses TRBV6-5 with TRBJ2-1; D is perhaps TRBD2 (6 bases). Germline loops: CDR1 MNHEY, CDR2 SVGAGI. Trimming removed 0 bases from V and 10 bases from J, with 19 bases in between. The CDR3 covers 16 residues. CDR3 DNA: TGTGCCAGCAGTTACTCGTGGGACTCACAACTAGGAGAGCAGTTCTTC. Translation gives CASSYSWDSQLGEQFF.

On this clone: The junction shows a germline mismatch at one end, possibly a read error. The chain links TRBV9 to TRBJ1-1; TRBD1 is a possible D gene (6 bases). Looked up from germline, CDR1 is SGDLS and CDR2 is YYNGEE. The CDR3 runs 12 residues. CDR3 sequence: CASSGRDTEAFF. CDR3 bases: TGTGCCAGCAGCGGCCGGGACACGGAAGCTTTCTTT.

The chain is built from TRBV13 and TRBJ1-2, with D perhaps TRBD1 (6 bases). V gave up 5 bases and J gave up 2 bases, with 24 bases separating them. Per the germline V gene, CDR1 is PRHDT and CDR2 is FYEKMQ (reference sequence). This CDR3 spans 18 amino acids. The DNA of the CDR3 is TGTGCCAGCAGCCCTGGGGCTAGCGGGGGGGCTACCAACTATGGCTACACCTTC. This encodes CASSPGASGGATNYGYTF. The full variable domain, in which reference TRBV13 and TRBJ1-2 provide the parts outside the CDR3, is AAGVIQSPRHLIKEKRETATLKCYPIPRHDTVYWYQQGPGQDPQFLISFYEKMQSDKGSIPDRFSAQQFSDYHSELNMSSLELGDSALYFCASSPGASGGATNYGYTFGSGTRLTVV.

CDR3 residues: CASRDDSNGNQPQHF. Written as DNA, the CDR3 is TGTGCCAGCCGAGACGACTCCAATGGCAATCAGCCCCAGCATTTT. The chain combines TRBV6-1 with TRBJ1-5; D unresolved. V lost 8 bases to trimming and J lost 2 bases, with 16 bases between them. CDR1 MNHNS and CDR2 SASEGT come from the germline V gene. The CDR3 length is 15 residues.

The chain uses TRBV5-8 and TRBJ1-2, with TRBD1 identical over 8 bases. The CDR3 extends over 13 amino acids. CDR1 and CDR2 from the germline V gene are SGHTS and YDEGEE. The V gene end was trimmed by 2 bases and the J gene end by 7 bases; junction bases not matched to a gene: 4. The chain's CDR3 is CASSLLTGVGYTF. The CDR3 DNA reads TGTGCCAGCAGCTTACTGACAGGGGTTGGCTACACCTTC. Filled out from reference TRBV5-8 and TRBJ1-2, the complete variable domain reads EAGVTQSPTHLIKTRGQQATLRCSPISGHTSVYWYQQALGLGLQFLLWYDEGEERNRGNFPPRFSGRQFPNYSSELNVNALELEDSALYLCASSLLTGVGYTFGSGTRLTVV.

This chain connects TRBV7-2 to TRBJ1-4; possibly TRBD1 for D (5 bases). Germline-derived CDR1 and CDR2 are SGHTA and FQGNSA. Between the trimmed V and J ends, which lost 6 bases and 4 bases, there was a span of 15 bases. The CDR3 spans 15 residues. In nucleotides, the CDR3 is TGTGCCAGCAGGTTGGGCAGGGTTTATAATGAAAAACTGTTTTTT. Its protein product is CASRLGRVYNEKLFF.

V usage is TRBV5-6 and J usage is TRBJ2-7; D remains unclear. This CDR3 comprises 14 residues. V lost 3 bases and J lost 2, with 12 bases in between. The germline gives CDR1 SGHDT, CDR2 YYEEEE. The DNA of the CDR3 is TGTGCCAGCAGCTATCGAGAGCTTACCTACGAGCAGTACTTC. Its translation is CASSYRELTYEQYF.

The V and J genes are TRBV7-2 and TRBJ2-7, with unresolved D. Germline CDR1 is SGHTA and CDR2 is FQGNSA. V lost 2 bases to trimming and J lost 7 bases, with 24 bases between them. There are 17 residues in the CDR3. The chain's CDR3 is CASSLSPRSPFPYEQYF. The CDR3 DNA follows: TGTGCCAGCAGCTTATCCCCCAGGTCTCCCTTCCCTTATGAGCAGTACTTC.

V and J are TRBV7-9 and TRBJ1-3; D unclear. Germline assignment: CDR1 SEHNR and CDR2 FQNEAQ (reference sequence). V lost 5 bases and J lost 4, with 18 bases in between. The CDR3 sequence is 16 residues long. Written as DNA, the CDR3 is TGTGCCAGCAGCCCTCCGGACGGGGTTTCGGGAAACACCATATATTTT. Its translation is CASSPPDGVSGNTIYF.

The chain couples TRBV5-1 to TRBJ1-1, with a weak D call TRBD1 (5 bases). V was pared by 3 bases and J by 6 bases, with 18 bases between. This CDR3 is 15 amino acids long. Per germline, CDR1 SGHRS and CDR2 YFSETQ. Written as DNA, the CDR3 is TGCGCCAGCAGCTCCCATAGGGGTGGTGTCGCTGAAGCTTTCTTT. Its protein product is CASSSHRGGVAEAFF.

The table lists this clone with a count of one. The chain uses TRBV9 and TRBJ2-7; TRBD1 agrees at 9 bases. Trimming took 3 bases from V and 3 from J; bases not matched to a gene: 4. The germline CDR1 and CDR2 sequences are SGDLS and YYNGEE. This CDR3 is built from 14 residues. The DNA for the CDR3 is TGTGCCAGCAGCGGTCGGGACAGGGACTACGAGCAGTACTTC. Translating gives CASSGRDRDYEQYF.

This clone showed up just once. This chain connects TRBV2 to TRBJ1-2, with 10 bases identical to TRBD1. The ends lost 6 bases at V and 2 bases at J; junction bases unmatched: 3. From germline, CDR1 is SNHLY and CDR2 FYNNEI. This CDR3 contains 14 residues. The CDR3 DNA is TGTGCCAGCAGGCGACAGGGGGCCAACTATGGCTACACCTTC. Its protein product is CASRRQGANYGYTF.

The genes are TRBV6-5 and TRBJ2-4, with 8 bases that match TRBD1. V shed 5 bases and J 5 bases; nucleotides not matched to a gene: 2. The CDR3 spans 13 residues. Germline V CDR1 and CDR2: MNHEY, SVGAGI. CDR3 amino acids: CASSRDRQNIQYF. The CDR3 bases are TGTGCCAGCAGTCGGGACAGGCAAAACATTCAGTACTTC.

The chain combines TRBV10-3 with TRBJ1-2; TRBD1 agrees at 11 bases. CDR1 and CDR2 from the germline V gene are ENHRY and SYGVKD. The trim removed 4 bases at V and 3 bases at J, leaving 7 bases unmatched. The CDR3 length is 16 residues. CDR3 bases: TGTGCCATCAGTGCGGCCGGGACAGGGGGGGACTATGGCTACACCTTC. Its protein is CAISAAGTGGDYGYTF.

The J gene is TRBJ2-2, the V gene TRBV19; TRBD1 matches 12 bases. CDR3 length equals 20 residues. Losses at the gene ends were 4 bases for V and 4 bases for J; bases not matched to a gene: 16. From germline, CDR1 is LNHDA and CDR2 SQIVND (reference sequence). In DNA form, the CDR3 reads TGTGCCAGTAGTAGAGGGCGGGGGACAGGGGGCTTTCGTAGCACCGGGGAGCTGTTTTTT. Amino acid sequence: CASSRGRGTGGFRSTGELFF.

The chain has TRBV10-3 and TRBJ2-3; D not certain. CDR3 length: 14 amino acids. Between the trimmed V and J ends, which lost 3 bases and 2 bases, there was a span of 9 bases. Germline CDR1 and CDR2: ENHRY and SYGVKD. CDR3 DNA: TGTGCCATCAGTGATGGAGCAGTCACAGATACGCAGTATTTT. Protein product: CAISDGAVTDTQYF.

V gene TRBV5-1 combines with J gene TRBJ2-3, with TRBD2 as a possible D gene (5 bases). V lost 0 bases and J lost 0, with 11 bases in between. The CDR3 extends over 16 amino acids. CDR1 and CDR2 (germline): SGHRS, YFSETQ. The CDR3 DNA follows: TGCGCCAGCAGCTTGGATGGAGCGGTAAGCACAGATACGCAGTATTTT. Protein: CASSLDGAVSTDTQYF.

The chain is built from TRBV10-3 and TRBJ1-2, with 7 bases fitting TRBD1. Germline V gene sequence: CDR1 ENHRY, CDR2 SYGVKD. The CDR3 has 14 residues. J gave up 8 bases and V 5 bases, and 11 bases lay outside the gene matches. The DNA of the CDR3 is TGTGCCATCAGTTCCTTAGGACAGGCGGCGGGCTACACCTTC. Translating it yields CAISSLGQAAGYTF.

V is TRBV30 and J is TRBJ1-1; the D is unclear. V gave up 3 bases and J gave up 0 bases, with 8 bases separating them. The germline V gene encodes CDR1 GTSNPN and CDR2 SVGIG (reference sequence). The CDR3 consists of 13 residues. CDR3 sequence reads: CAWRQVMNTEAFF. In DNA form, the CDR3 reads TGTGCCTGGAGACAAGTCATGAACACTGAAGCTTTCTTT.

V gene TRBV5-1 combines with J gene TRBJ2-7; D gene unclear. Deletions cut 3 bases from V and 1 base from J, with 11 bases between. Looked up from germline, CDR1 is SGHRS and CDR2 is YFSETQ. The CDR3 loop spans 14 amino acids. CDR3 bases: TGCGCCAGCAGCTCGGTAGCTAGTTCCTACGAGCAGTACTTC. It encodes CASSSVASSYEQYF. Full variable domain (remainder filled in from reference TRBV5-1 and TRBJ2-7): KAGVTQTPRYLIKTRGQQVTLSCSPISGHRSVSWYQQTPGQGLQFLFEYFSETQRNKGNFPGRFSGRQFSNSRSEMNVSTLELGDSALYLCASSSVASSYEQYFGPGTRLTVT.

This chain joins TRBV5-1 and TRBJ1-2; D not certain. This CDR3 is 15 amino acids long. The germline V gene encodes CDR1 SGHRS and CDR2 YFSETQ. V dropped 4 bases and J dropped 4 bases, with 17 bases sitting between them. The DNA for the CDR3 is TGCGCCAGCAGCGGAAACAGAGCAGAAACCTATGGCTACACCTTC. It specifies CASSGNRAETYGYTF. The whole variable domain, remainder taken from reference TRBV5-1 and TRBJ1-2, is KAGVTQTPRYLIKTRGQQVTLSCSPISGHRSVSWYQQTPGQGLQFLFEYFSETQRNKGNFPGRFSGRQFSNSRSEMNVSTLELGDSALYLCASSGNRAETYGYTFGSGTRLTVV.

The rearrangement links TRBV4-2 to TRBJ2-1; 10 positions agree with TRBD2. J gave up 5 bases and V 0 bases, and 4 bases lay outside the gene matches. Germline V gene lookup returns CDR1 LGHNA and CDR2 YNFKEQ. CDR3 length: 16 amino acids. The CDR3: CASSQDSLAGDNEQFF. CDR3 nucleotides: TGTGCCAGCAGCCAAGATAGTCTAGCGGGAGACAATGAGCAGTTCTTC.

V is TRBV15 and J is TRBJ1-3; no reliable D call. There are 14 residues in the CDR3. Trimming shortened V by 3 bases and J by 0 bases, and 6 bases separated the two germline ends. The germline V gene has CDR1 LNHNV and CDR2 YYDKDF (reference sequence). The CDR3 region is CATSRGPSGNTIYF. The CDR3 DNA follows: TGTGCCACCAGCAGGGGCCCCTCTGGAAACACCATATATTTT.

This rearrangement joins TRBV5-4 to TRBJ1-3; unclear D gene. The CDR3 has 15 residues. The V end lost 0 bases, the J end lost 2 bases, and 9 bases lay between the germline ends. Germline assignment: CDR1 SGHNT and CDR2 YYREEE (reference sequence). The CDR3 bases are TGTGCCAGCAGCTTGGACGGGTGGGCTGGAAACACCATATATTTT. As protein: CASSLDGWAGNTIYF.

The V and J genes are TRBV21-1 and TRBJ2-7; the table's D call of TRBD1 was not tested on the DNA. TRBV21-1 is reported as a pseudogene. CDR3 length: 14 residues. The CDR3 bases are TGTGCCAGCAGCAAACCAGGCAGGGATTACGAGCAGTACTTC. Protein: CASSKPGRDYEQYF.

The chain is built from TRBV28 and TRBJ1-1; TRBD1 is a possible D gene (5 bases). Germline V gene sequence: CDR1 MDHEN, CDR2 SYDVKM. Trimming took off 6 bases at V and 0 bases at J, with 14 bases between the two ends. The CDR3 covers 15 residues. The CDR3 DNA is TGTGCCAGCAGCCTGGGGGGAGACATGAACACTGAAGCTTTCTTT. Its protein is CASSLGGDMNTEAFF.

The rearrangement links TRBV7-6 to TRBJ1-3, with TRBD1 matching 9 bases. With 5 bases clipped from V and 8 bases from J, the junction kept 4 bases outside the gene matches. Per germline, CDR1 SGHVS and CDR2 FNYEAQ. This CDR3 has 13 residues. In nucleotides, the CDR3 is TGTGCCAGCAGCCAGGGACAGGGCCACACCATATATTTT. As protein: CASSQGQGHTIYF.

CDR3 DNA sequence: TGTGCCTGGAGTGTATGGGAGGGCGACTATGGCTACACCTTC. The encoded protein is CAWSVWEGDYGYTF. The genes are TRBV30 and TRBJ1-2, with D unresolved. Germline assignment: CDR1 GTSNPN and CDR2 SVGIG (reference sequence). Trimming pared 0 bases from V and 3 bases from J, leaving 11 bases between. CDR3 length equals 14 residues.

This clone is categorized as medium-sized. The chain carries TRBV12-2 and TRBJ2-7; the table names TRBD1, a call not compared with the DNA. TRBV12-2 is a pseudogene segment. There are 18 residues in the CDR3. The CDR3 sequence is CASRFRGYRGSCSYEQYF. DNA of the CDR3: TGTGCAAGTCGCTTCCGGGGTTACAGGGGCTCCTGTTCCTACGAGCAGTACTTC.